The 26 T cell receptor beta chains reported below all come from one sample, sequenced in a study of T cell changes during pregnancy in multiple sclerosis. Profiled with immunoSEQ multiplex PCR; TCRdb holds only in-frame clones, not every one. The sample includes roughly 47,000 clones, 89% of them seen just once. The source was CD4+ T cells from peripheral blood mononuclear cells, collected after pregnancy. The receptors were gathered from a female donor with multiple sclerosis, enrolled in a pregnancy study.

This clone was seen only once. The chain combines TRBV30 with TRBJ2-1; possible D gene TRBD2, 5 bases. CDR1 and CDR2 (germline): GTSNPN, SVGIG (reference sequence). The CDR3 covers 16 residues. V lost 2 bases, J lost 5 bases, and 19 bases lay in between. CDR3 DNA: TGTGCCTGGAGTTTCTGGACTCCACAGATAAACAATGAGCAGTTCTTC. Its translation: CAWSFWTPQINNEQFF.

The table lists this clone with a count of one. J is TRBJ2-3 and V is TRBV19, with D possibly matching TRBD2 (6 bases). V was trimmed by 10 bases and J by 6 bases, leaving 26 bases between them. CDR1 is LNHDA and CDR2 is SQIVND in the germline V gene (reference sequence). This CDR3 has 16 amino acids. The CDR3 coding sequence is TGTGCCACCCAAACCTCACTAGCCGGGCGAAGCGATACGCAGTATTTT. As protein: CATQTSLAGRSDTQYF. The whole variable domain, filled in from reference TRBV19 and TRBJ2-3, reads DGGITQSPKYLFRKEGQNVTLSCEQNLNHDAMYWYRQDPGQGLRLIYYSQIVNDFQKGDIAEGYSVSREKKESFPLTVTSAQKNPTAFYLCATQTSLAGRSDTQYFGPGTRLTVL.

The rearrangement joins TRBV5-1 to TRBJ2-1, with D possibly being TRBD2 (5 bases). Looked up from germline, CDR1 is SGHRS and CDR2 is YFSETQ. The CDR3 sequence is 16 residues long. V gave up 0 bases and J gave up 5 bases, with 15 bases separating them. CDR3 DNA: TGCGCCAGCAGCTTGGATTCTAGCAGCTTGCACAATGAGCAGTTCTTC. Amino acids: CASSLDSSSLHNEQFF.

V gene TRBV7-9 combines with J gene TRBJ1-3; possibly TRBD1 for D (5 bases). V lost 5 bases to trimming and J lost 2 bases, with 13 bases between them. The CDR3 consists of 15 residues. The germline V gene encodes CDR1 SEHNR and CDR2 FQNEAQ (reference sequence). CDR3 amino acids: CASSLIGVTGNTIYF. CDR3 bases: TGTGCCAGCAGCCTAATAGGGGTTACTGGAAACACCATATATTTT.

The gene calls are TRBV10-3 and TRBJ2-7; TRBD2 aligns across 13 bases. Losses at the gene ends were 6 bases for V and 6 bases for J; bases not matched to a gene: 11. Germline values: CDR1 ENHRY, CDR2 SYGVKD. This CDR3 is 16 amino acids long. The CDR3 region is CAIRSGTSGKSREQYF. The CDR3 nucleotides read TGTGCCATCAGATCCGGGACTAGCGGGAAGAGCCGCGAGCAGTACTTC.

The genes are TRBV25-1 and TRBJ1-5; the D gene is possibly TRBD1 (5 bases). V lost 4 bases and J 3 bases, leaving 13 bases between the germline ends. This CDR3 is 15 amino acids long. CDR1 and CDR2 from the germline V gene are MGHDK and SYGVNS. The CDR3 bases are TGTGCCAGCAGTGGACGGGGGGGGGTCAATCAGCCCCAGCATTTT. This gives the protein CASSGRGGVNQPQHF.

The chain couples TRBV9 to TRBJ2-1; D is perhaps TRBD2 (5 bases). V was shortened by 4 bases and J by 2 bases, with 10 bases between the two germline ends. The CDR3 contains 14 residues. Germline V lookup: CDR1 SGDLS, CDR2 YYNGEE. CDR3 protein: CASSNGGPYNEQFF. The CDR3 nucleotides read TGTGCCAGCAGCAACGGAGGACCCTACAATGAGCAGTTCTTC.

This clone was seen only once. The J gene is TRBJ2-7, the V gene TRBV9; 13 bases map to TRBD2. The CDR3 contains 15 residues. Germline CDR1 reads SGDLS; CDR2 reads YYNGEE. After removal of 4 bases from V and 3 bases from J, the junction contained 4 bases not matched to a gene. CDR3 sequence reads: CASSRGLAGVYEQYF. In DNA, the CDR3 is TGTGCCAGCAGCAGAGGACTAGCGGGGGTCTACGAGCAGTACTTC.

This CDR3 reads CASSPKSGEGDTQYF. The CDR3 coding sequence is TGTGCCAGCAGCCCGAAAAGCGGGGAGGGGGATACGCAGTATTTT. This chain links TRBV9 with TRBJ2-3, with 7 positions matching TRBD2. The V gene end was trimmed by 4 bases and the J gene end by 6 bases; junction bases not matched to a gene: 11. Looked up from germline, CDR1 is SGDLS and CDR2 is YYNGEE. The CDR3 runs to 15 residues.

V usage is TRBV4-1 and J usage is TRBJ2-7; the D gene is possibly TRBD1 (6 bases). This CDR3 region has 16 residues. V lost 4 bases and J lost 0, with 16 bases in between. CDR1 MGHRA and CDR2 YSYEKL come from the germline V gene. The CDR3 is CASSPDPGGHSYEQYF. The CDR3 coding sequence is TGCGCCAGCAGCCCGGACCCTGGGGGCCACTCCTACGAGCAGTACTTC.

The rearrangement uses TRBV5-6 and TRBJ1-5; no reliable D call. CDR1 is SGHDT, CDR2 YYEEEE, per germline. The CDR3 sequence is 14 residues long. Trimming removed 2 bases from V and 4 bases from J, with 10 bases in between. In nucleotides, the CDR3 is TGTGCCAGCAGCTTAGGCAGGATTAATCAGCCCCAGCATTTT. Translating gives CASSLGRINQPQHF.

As regards this clone: Its ends do not fully match the called genes, so a read error is possible. The gene calls are TRBV7-7 and TRBJ1-5; 11 bases align to TRBD1. CDR3 size: 17 residues. Germline CDR1 and CDR2: SSHAT and FNYEAQ (reference sequence). CDR3 nucleotides: TGTGCTAGCAGCCCTGGACAGGGGGCGAATAGCAATCAGCCCCAGCATTTT. It encodes CASSPGQGANSNQPQHF.

On this clone itself: The sample has other DNA sequences that encode this CDR3 too. This sequence joins TRBV19 and TRBJ1-1, with D hard to call. Germline CDR1 reads LNHDA; CDR2 reads SQIVND (reference sequence). This CDR3 is built from 12 residues. The germline V and J ends were trimmed by 2 bases and 1 base, with 2 bases remaining between them. CDR3 nucleotides: TGTGCCAGTAGTATACAGAACACTGAAGCTTTCTTT. It specifies CASSIQNTEAFF. Full variable domain (remainder filled in from reference TRBV19 and TRBJ1-1): DGGITQSPKYLFRKEGQNVTLSCEQNLNHDAMYWYRQDPGQGLRLIYYSQIVNDFQKGDIAEGYSVSREKKESFPLTVTSAQKNPTAFYLCASSIQNTEAFFGQGTRLTVV.

This chain joins TRBV5-1 and TRBJ2-4; 9 bases align to TRBD1. Germline CDR1 SGHRS, CDR2 YFSETQ. V lost 4 bases to trimming and J lost 8 bases; unmatched junction nucleotides: 7. The CDR3 contains 14 residues. CDR3: CASSTGTGRDIQYF. CDR3 nucleotide sequence: TGCGCCAGCAGCACCGGGACAGGGCGGGACATTCAGTACTTC.

V gene TRBV19 combines with J gene TRBJ1-3; 8 bases are shared with TRBD1. This CDR3 has 15 residues. V trimming: 5 bases; J trimming: 5 bases; junction bases outside the gene matches: 8. Germline loops: CDR1 LNHDA, CDR2 SQIVND (reference sequence). CDR3 residues: CASSLSRQGRNTIYF. Here the CDR3 DNA reads TGTGCCAGTAGTCTGTCACGACAGGGGCGAAACACCATATATTTT. Full variable domain (remainder filled in from reference TRBV19 and TRBJ1-3): DGGITQSPKYLFRKEGQNVTLSCEQNLNHDAMYWYRQDPGQGLRLIYYSQIVNDFQKGDIAEGYSVSREKKESFPLTVTSAQKNPTAFYLCASSLSRQGRNTIYFGEGSWLTVV.

The gene calls are TRBV7-8 and TRBJ1-1; D is uncertain. V lost 3 bases and J 0 bases, leaving 17 bases between the germline ends. Germline V gives CDR1 SGHVS, CDR2 FQNEAQ. The CDR3 sequence is 17 residues long. Here the CDR3 DNA reads TGTGCCAGCAGCTTCCTCGCCGTGGGAGGCATGAACACTGAAGCTTTCTTT. Translated: CASSFLAVGGMNTEAFF.

The gene calls are TRBV9 and TRBJ1-4, with 10 bases fitting TRBD1. The CDR3 spans 15 residues. In germline, CDR1 is SGDLS, CDR2 YYNGEE. V was clipped by 3 bases and J by 8 bases; unmatched bases: 7. This chain's CDR3 is CASSAETGGGEKLFF. DNA for the CDR3: TGTGCCAGCAGCGCAGAGACAGGGGGCGGGGAAAAACTGTTTTTT.

This chain joins TRBV10-3 and TRBJ2-2; 10 bases agree with TRBD1. The V gene's germline CDR1 is ENHRY and CDR2 SYGVKD. CDR3 size: 13 residues. V was pared by 8 bases and J by 5 bases, with 2 bases of the junction left unmatched. The CDR3 bases are TGTGCCATCGGACAGGGGGGAACCGGGGAGCTGTTTTTT. Translation gives CAIGQGGTGELFF.

The V and J genes are TRBV14 and TRBJ2-2, with D hard to call. The V end was cut by 1 base, the J end by 6 bases, with 9 bases between. This CDR3 is built from 14 residues. Germline CDR1 is SGHDN and CDR2 is FVKESK. The CDR3 DNA reads TGTGCCAGCAGCCAAGGTGTGAGCGCCGGGGAGCTGTTTTTT. This sequence encodes CASSQGVSAGELFF.

V and J are TRBV5-1 and TRBJ2-1; D possibly corresponds to TRBD1 (6 bases). The CDR3 is made up of 14 amino acids. Trimming took 4 bases from V and 7 from J, leaving 15 bases between them. CDR1 is SGHRS, CDR2 YFSETQ, per germline. CDR3: CASSNQAGTNEQFF. The CDR3 coding sequence is TGCGCCAGCAGCAATCAAGCAGGGACAAATGAGCAGTTCTTC.

This rearrangement joins TRBV19 to TRBJ1-1, with a possible D match to TRBD1 (6 bases). The V end lost 7 bases, the J end lost 4 bases, and 16 bases lay between the germline ends. This CDR3 has 14 amino acids. Germline V lookup: CDR1 LNHDA, CDR2 SQIVND (reference sequence). CDR3 in amino acids: CASTKAGQFTEAFF. The CDR3 DNA sequence: TGTGCCAGTACCAAGGCCGGACAGTTCACTGAAGCTTTCTTT.

This clone was counted between two and nine times. This chain connects TRBV7-9 to TRBJ1-2; 7 bases match TRBD1. Germline V gene sequence: CDR1 SEHNR, CDR2 FQNEAQ (reference sequence). V trimming: 5 bases; J trimming: 2 bases; junction bases outside the gene matches: 11. There are 16 residues in the CDR3. CDR3: CASSPRQGQLNYGYTF. Here the CDR3 DNA reads TGTGCCAGCAGCCCCCGACAGGGACAACTGAACTATGGCTACACCTTC.

V gene TRBV6-5 combines with J gene TRBJ2-5; TRBD1 matches 7 bases. The CDR3 extends over 15 amino acids. The ends lost 0 bases at V and 2 bases at J; junction bases unmatched: 3. CDR1 is MNHEY and CDR2 is SVGAGI in the germline V gene. The CDR3 protein is CASSYSWDRQETQYF. CDR3 nucleotide sequence: TGTGCCAGCAGTTACTCTTGGGACAGACAAGAGACCCAGTACTTC.

The rearrangement uses TRBV30 and TRBJ2-7, with D perhaps matching TRBD1 (5 bases). Germline CDR1 and CDR2: GTSNPN and SVGIG (reference sequence). The CDR3 is 14 residues long. V was trimmed by 8 bases and J by 2 bases, leaving 19 bases between them. The CDR3: CALVRGQPAYEQYF. The DNA of the CDR3 is TGTGCCCTGGTGCGTGGACAACCCGCCTACGAGCAGTACTTC.

The V call is TRBV4-1, the J call TRBJ2-3; 7 bases are shared with TRBD2. The CDR3 consists of 17 residues. Germline assignment: CDR1 MGHRA and CDR2 YSYEKL. The ends lost 3 bases at V and 6 bases at J; junction bases unmatched: 15. The CDR3 loop is CASSQALRELHLDTQYF. The CDR3 region has the DNA TGCGCCAGCAGCCAGGCCTTGCGGGAGTTACACCTTGATACGCAGTATTTT.

The CDR3 loop is CASSPLAGQAYEQYF. The CDR3 DNA is TGTGCCAGCAGTCCCCTAGCGGGCCAAGCCTACGAGCAGTACTTC. The chain carries TRBV7-9 and TRBJ2-7, with 8 positions matching TRBD2. V shed 6 bases, J shed 2 bases, and the junction held 9 bases outside the gene matches. The germline gives CDR1 SEHNR, CDR2 FQNEAQ (reference sequence). This CDR3 spans 15 amino acids.